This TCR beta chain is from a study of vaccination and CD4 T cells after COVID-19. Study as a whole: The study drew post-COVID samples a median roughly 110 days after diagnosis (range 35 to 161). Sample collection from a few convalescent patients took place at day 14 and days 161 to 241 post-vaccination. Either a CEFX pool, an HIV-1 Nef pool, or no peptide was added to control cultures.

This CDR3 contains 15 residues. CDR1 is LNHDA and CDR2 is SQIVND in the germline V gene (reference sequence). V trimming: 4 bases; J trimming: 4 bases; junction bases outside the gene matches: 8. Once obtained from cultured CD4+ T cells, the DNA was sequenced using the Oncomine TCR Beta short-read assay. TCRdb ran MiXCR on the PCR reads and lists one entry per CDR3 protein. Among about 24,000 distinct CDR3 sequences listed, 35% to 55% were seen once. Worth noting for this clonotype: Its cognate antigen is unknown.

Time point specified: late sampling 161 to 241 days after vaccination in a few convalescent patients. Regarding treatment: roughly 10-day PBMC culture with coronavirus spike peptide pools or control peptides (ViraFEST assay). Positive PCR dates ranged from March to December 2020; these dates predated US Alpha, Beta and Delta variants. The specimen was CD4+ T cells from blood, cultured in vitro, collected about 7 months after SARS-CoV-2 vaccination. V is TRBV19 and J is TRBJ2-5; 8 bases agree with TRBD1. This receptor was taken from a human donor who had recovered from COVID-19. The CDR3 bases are TGTGCCAGTAGTAGGACAGGGCCAATGGGAGAGACCCAGTACTTC. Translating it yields CASSRTGPMGETQYF. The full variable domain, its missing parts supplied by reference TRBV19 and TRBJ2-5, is DGGITQSPKYLFRKEGQNVTLSCEQNLNHDAMYWYRQDPGQGLRLIYYSQIVNDFQKGDIAEGYSVSREKKESFPLTVTSAQKNPTAFYLCASSRTGPMGETQYFGPGTRLLVL.